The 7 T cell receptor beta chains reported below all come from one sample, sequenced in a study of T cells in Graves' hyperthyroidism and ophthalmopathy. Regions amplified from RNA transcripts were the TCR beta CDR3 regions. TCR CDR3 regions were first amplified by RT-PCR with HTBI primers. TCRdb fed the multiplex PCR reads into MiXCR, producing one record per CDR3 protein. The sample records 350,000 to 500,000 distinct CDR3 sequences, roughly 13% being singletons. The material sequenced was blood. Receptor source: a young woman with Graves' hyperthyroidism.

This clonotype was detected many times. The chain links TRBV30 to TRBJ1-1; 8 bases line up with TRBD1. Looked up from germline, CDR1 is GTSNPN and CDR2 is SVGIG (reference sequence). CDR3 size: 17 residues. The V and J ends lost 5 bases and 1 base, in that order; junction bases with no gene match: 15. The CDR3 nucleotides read TGTGCCTGGCGCCCCCCCGGACAGGGAAAGGGGAACACTGAAGCTTTCTTT. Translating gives CAWRPPGQGKGNTEAFF.

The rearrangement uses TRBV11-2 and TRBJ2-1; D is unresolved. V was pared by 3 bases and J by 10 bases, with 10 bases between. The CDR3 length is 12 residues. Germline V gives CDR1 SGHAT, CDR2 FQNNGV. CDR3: CASSFILPEQFF. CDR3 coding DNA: TGTGCCAGCAGCTTCATTCTACCCGAGCAGTTCTTC.

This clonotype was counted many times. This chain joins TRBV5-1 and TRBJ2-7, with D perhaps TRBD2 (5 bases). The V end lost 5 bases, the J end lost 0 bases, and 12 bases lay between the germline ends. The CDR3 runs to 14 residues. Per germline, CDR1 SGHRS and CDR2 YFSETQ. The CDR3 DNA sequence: TGCGCCAGCAGTCCCGACACTAGCTCCTACGAGCAGTACTTC. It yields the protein CASSPDTSSYEQYF.

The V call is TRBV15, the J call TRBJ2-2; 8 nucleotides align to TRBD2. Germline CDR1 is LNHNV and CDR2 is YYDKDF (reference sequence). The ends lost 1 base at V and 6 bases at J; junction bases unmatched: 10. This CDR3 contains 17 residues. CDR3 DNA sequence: TGTGCCACCAGCAGAGGTGGAGCGGGAGAATTTTCCGGGGAGCTGTTTTTT. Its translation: CATSRGGAGEFSGELFF.

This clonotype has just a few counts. CDR3 region: CASSWTGSGELFF. The DNA for the CDR3 is TGTGCCAGCAGCTGGACAGGGTCCGGGGAGCTGTTTTTT. The chain couples TRBV5-5 to TRBJ2-2; 8 bases fit TRBD1. The V gene end was trimmed by 3 bases and the J gene end by 6 bases; junction bases not matched to a gene: 1. This CDR3 contains 13 residues. Germline V lookup: CDR1 SGHKS, CDR2 YYEKEE (reference sequence).

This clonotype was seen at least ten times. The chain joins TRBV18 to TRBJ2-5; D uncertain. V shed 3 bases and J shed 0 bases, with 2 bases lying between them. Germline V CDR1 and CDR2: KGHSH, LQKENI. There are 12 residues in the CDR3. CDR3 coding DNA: TGTGCCAGCTCACCGTACCAAGAGACCCAGTACTTC. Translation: CASSPYQETQYF.

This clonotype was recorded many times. The CDR3 is CASSLVEDADTQYF. The CDR3 bases are TGTGCCAGCAGCTTAGTAGAAGACGCAGATACGCAGTATTTT. The chain recombines TRBV7-9 with TRBJ2-3, with no clear D. There are 14 residues in the CDR3. The germline CDR1 and CDR2 sequences are SEHNR and FQNEAQ (reference sequence). Trimming took 1 base from V and 4 from J, leaving 9 bases between them.